One sample yielded the 29 T cell receptor beta chains listed below, sequenced in a study of CD8 T cells in ankylosing spondylitis. Each CDR3 protein gets one entry after TCRdb re-called the 5' RACE reads with MiXCR. The sample lists 200,000 to 250,000 distinct CDR3 sequences; around 10% were seen once. Sequences were obtained from blood, either unsorted or a sorted T cell fraction (not recorded which). All receptors come from a male donor with ankylosing spondylitis or in good health (not recorded which).

V is TRBV19 and J is TRBJ2-7; D is perhaps TRBD1 or TRBD2 (5 bases each). Germline V gene lookup returns CDR1 LNHDA and CDR2 SQIVND (reference sequence). The CDR3 has 14 residues. Trimming stripped 7 bases from V and 2 bases from J, with 15 bases between. CDR3: CASKIGTGPYEQYF. In DNA, the CDR3 is TGTGCCAGTAAAATCGGGACCGGCCCCTACGAGCAGTACTTC.

This chain joins TRBV28 and TRBJ2-5, with D perhaps TRBD1 (5 bases). The CDR3 is 11 residues long. V was clipped by 8 bases and J by 5 bases, with 9 bases between them. Germline CDR1 reads MDHEN; CDR2 reads SYDVKM. The CDR3 coding sequence is TGTGCCAGCGGGGCAGTGGAGACCCAGTACTTC. Translating it yields CASGAVETQYF.

This clonotype was detected only a few times. The chain couples TRBV12-3 or TRBV12-4 to TRBJ1-1; no firm D call. This CDR3 region has 15 residues. Trimming removed 5 bases at V and 4 bases at J, with 17 bases between. The CDR3 DNA sequence: TGTGCCAGCAGTCCGGGGTCCTTCTCCGTCACTGAAGCTTTCTTT. Amino acid sequence: CASSPGSFSVTEAFF.

There are many counts of this clonotype. The rearrangement uses TRBV5-1 and TRBJ2-3, with 9 bases aligning to TRBD1. The CDR3 extends over 15 amino acids. The V and J ends lost 4 bases and 1 base, in that order; junction bases with no gene match: 4. Germline V gives CDR1 SGHRS, CDR2 YFSETQ. The CDR3 sequence: CASSIGQGRTDTQYF. CDR3 bases: TGCGCCAGCAGCATCGGACAGGGGCGCACAGATACGCAGTATTTT.

The V call is TRBV18, the J call TRBJ2-2, with D possibly matching TRBD1 (5 bases). Deletions cut 5 bases from V and 3 bases from J, with 13 bases between. The CDR3 spans 15 residues. From germline, CDR1 is KGHSH and CDR2 LQKENI. The DNA of the CDR3 is TGTGCCAGCTCAGGGGCCCTCAGGCACACCGGGGAGCTGTTTTTT. Encoded protein: CASSGALRHTGELFF.

This clonotype was recorded once. V gene TRBV5-1 combines with J gene TRBJ2-1; weak D call: TRBD1 (6 bases). Germline CDR1 reads SGHRS; CDR2 reads YFSETQ. This CDR3 has 15 residues. Trimming stripped 4 bases from V and 0 bases from J, with 11 bases between. CDR3 amino acids: CASSPKQGSYNEQFF. The CDR3 DNA reads TGCGCCAGCAGCCCAAAACAGGGCTCCTACAATGAGCAGTTCTTC.

This sequence joins TRBV11-3 and TRBJ2-1; D not resolved. Trimming shortened V by 2 bases and J by 5 bases, and 7 bases separated the two germline ends. This CDR3 has 13 amino acids. Germline assignment: CDR1 SGHNT and CDR2 YENEEA. In nucleotides, the CDR3 is TGTGCCAGCAGCTTAAGCCAGCACAATGAGCAGTTCTTC. Translated: CASSLSQHNEQFF. Complete variable domain (other parts from reference TRBV11-3 and TRBJ2-1): EAGVVQSPRYKIIEKKQPVAFWCNPISGHNTLYWYLQNLGQGPELLIRYENEEAVDDSQLPKDRFSAERLKGVDSTLKIQPAELGDSAVYLCASSLSQHNEQFFGPGTRLTVL.

This clonotype was seen many times. The chain links TRBV20-1 to TRBJ2-1, with a tentative D call TRBD1 (6 bases). The V and J ends lost 4 bases and 2 bases respectively, with 21 bases between them. This CDR3 comprises 17 residues. Germline V CDR1 and CDR2: DFQATT, SNEGSKA (reference sequence). CDR3 nucleotide sequence: TGCAGTGCTAAAGTTACAGGGCGAGTCAGAACCTACAATGAGCAGTTCTTC. Protein: CSAKVTGRVRTYNEQFF.

The chain combines TRBV20-1 with TRBJ2-1; 8 bases map to TRBD2. V was clipped by 5 bases and J by 8 bases; unmatched bases: 11. CDR1 DFQATT and CDR2 SNEGSKA come from the germline V gene (reference sequence). The CDR3 has 14 residues. In nucleotides, the CDR3 is TGCAGTGCTGTCGGGACTAGTCATGGTGATGAGCAGTTCTTC. Its protein product is CSAVGTSHGDEQFF.

This clonotype was recorded at least ten times. The CDR3 is CAISESRGYEQYF. The DNA for the CDR3 is TGTGCCATCAGTGAGTCGCGTGGGTACGAGCAGTACTTC. The gene calls are TRBV10-3 and TRBJ2-7, with unresolved D. CDR3 length: 13 residues. The V and J ends lost 0 bases and 4 bases respectively, with 7 bases between them. Germline V gives CDR1 ENHRY, CDR2 SYGVKD.

The rearrangement uses TRBV6-6 and TRBJ2-7, with D uncertain. The V end was cut by 6 bases, the J end by 5 bases, with 8 bases between. CDR1 is MNHNY, CDR2 SVGAGI, per germline (reference sequence). The CDR3 is made up of 11 amino acids. CDR3 sequence: CASRVGHEQYF. The CDR3 DNA is TGTGCCAGCAGGGTTGGACACGAGCAGTACTTC.

This clonotype was observed many times. The genes are TRBV29-1 and TRBJ2-3, with TRBD2 matching 12 bases. The trim removed 2 bases at V and 0 bases at J, leaving 6 bases unmatched. The germline gives CDR1 SQVTM, CDR2 ANQGSEA. The CDR3 extends over 17 amino acids. This CDR3 is CSVEWTSGTSSTDTQYF. The CDR3 DNA reads as TGCAGCGTTGAATGGACTAGCGGGACCTCTAGCACAGATACGCAGTATTTT.

This clonotype was recorded a few times. The chain uses TRBV29-1 and TRBJ1-1; D gene ambiguous. V lost 6 bases and J 0 bases, leaving 8 bases between the germline ends. The CDR3 is 12 amino acids. Germline CDR1 SQVTM, CDR2 ANQGSEA. CDR3 region: CSVRLVNTEAFF. In DNA, the CDR3 is TGCAGCGTACGATTGGTGAACACTGAAGCTTTCTTT.

This clonotype was found many times. The V call is TRBV13, the J call TRBJ1-1, with 9 bases fitting TRBD1. CDR3 length equals 14 residues. Looked up from germline, CDR1 is PRHDT and CDR2 is FYEKMQ (reference sequence). V lost 3 bases and J lost 6; bases outside the gene matches: 5. The CDR3 reads CASSLIQGAAEAFF. CDR3 bases: TGTGCCAGCAGCTTGATACAGGGGGCGGCTGAAGCTTTCTTT.

The chain employs TRBV20-1 and TRBJ2-7; D tentatively reads TRBD1 or TRBD2 (5 bases each). Germline assignment: CDR1 DFQATT and CDR2 SNEGSKA (reference sequence). The CDR3 has 13 residues. V lost 5 bases to trimming and J lost 9 bases, with 20 bases between them. CDR3 sequence reads: CSAEMFRLGGQYF. As DNA, the CDR3 is TGCAGTGCTGAGATGTTCCGTCTTGGGGGGCAGTACTTC.

The sample holds many counts of this clonotype. The DNA is left out, because the CDR3 cannot be placed on it with certainty; the CDR3 is given as TCRdb lists it. The rearrangement links TRBV27 to TRBJ2-2; no DNA check was done on the table's D call, TRBD1. In germline, CDR1 is MNHEY, CDR2 SMNVEV (reference sequence). The CDR3 comprises 15 residues, both ends counted. The CDR3 reads CASSLFGPGAGELFF.

This clonotype was observed a few times. The rearrangement links TRBV9 to TRBJ2-3; possibly TRBD2 for D (6 bases). V lost 7 bases and J lost 1, with 13 bases in between. The CDR3 runs to 14 residues. Germline V gene lookup returns CDR1 SGDLS and CDR2 YYNGEE. The CDR3 nucleotides are TGTGCCAGCGGACCAAGCGGGCGCACAGATACGCAGTATTTT. It encodes CASGPSGRTDTQYF.

This chain links TRBV9 with TRBJ1-5; TRBD1 matches at 7 bases. Germline trimming cut 3 bases from V and 7 bases from J; bases unmatched to any gene: 10. CDR3 length: 15 amino acids. CDR1 is SGDLS, CDR2 YYNGEE, per germline. The CDR3 region is CASSAGTAIMQPQHF. CDR3 nucleotide sequence: TGTGCCAGCAGCGCGGGGACAGCTATCATGCAGCCCCAGCATTTT.

This clonotype has at least ten counts. This rearrangement joins TRBV12-3 or TRBV12-4 to TRBJ2-7; D gene ambiguous. The CDR3 runs to 12 residues. The V and J ends lost 3 bases and 6 bases respectively, with 9 bases between them. CDR3 in DNA: TGTGCCAGCAGTTTCGGCCTACCCGAGCAGTACTTC. It codes for CASSFGLPEQYF.

This clonotype was seen more than once but under ten times. The genes are TRBV25-1 and TRBJ2-1; D possibly uses TRBD1 or TRBD2 (5 bases each). The CDR3 extends over 14 amino acids. Germline V gives CDR1 MGHDK, CDR2 SYGVNS. Trimming removed 3 bases from V and 3 bases from J, with 9 bases in between. CDR3 sequence: CASSEGDDYNEQFF. DNA of the CDR3: TGTGCCAGCAGTGAGGGGGATGACTACAATGAGCAGTTCTTC.

This chain joins TRBV7-2 and TRBJ2-3; TRBD1 matches at 8 bases. Germline CDR1 reads SGHTA; CDR2 reads FQGNSA. There are 14 residues in the CDR3. V shed 5 bases and J 2 bases; nucleotides not matched to a gene: 3. The CDR3 loop reads CASSPDRVTDTQYF. CDR3 bases: TGTGCCAGCAGCCCGGACAGGGTCACAGATACGCAGTATTTT.

This clonotype came up many times. The chain employs TRBV20-1 and TRBJ2-5, with D possibly TRBD2 on 5 matching bases. V lost 3 bases to trimming and J lost 5 bases, with 10 bases between them. The CDR3 has 12 residues. Germline V gene sequence: CDR1 DFQATT, CDR2 SNEGSKA (reference sequence). The CDR3 nucleotides are TGCAGTGCTAGGCACACGGGGGAGACCCAGTACTTC. Protein: CSARHTGETQYF.

This clonotype occurred many times. This chain connects TRBV20-1 to TRBJ2-5; 10 positions agree with TRBD2. This CDR3 is built from 14 residues. V shed 6 bases and J 6 bases; nucleotides not matched to a gene: 10. Germline lookup yields CDR1 DFQATT and CDR2 SNEGSKA (reference sequence). CDR3 in amino acids: CSAISSGSGQTQYF. CDR3 nucleotide sequence: TGCAGTGCAATCTCTAGCGGGAGTGGGCAGACCCAGTACTTC.

This clonotype was seen repeatedly, ten times or more. The rearrangement uses TRBV5-1 and TRBJ2-1; D may be TRBD2 (5 bases). CDR1 and CDR2 from the germline V gene are SGHRS and YFSETQ. The CDR3 has 14 residues. The V gene lost 4 bases and the J gene lost 8 bases, with 16 bases spanning the gap. The CDR3 here is CASSLTRASDEQFF. CDR3 in DNA: TGCGCCAGCAGCCTCACTAGAGCGTCGGATGAGCAGTTCTTC.

The sample holds a few counts of this clonotype. J is TRBJ2-1 and V is TRBV5-1; D perhaps matches TRBD2 (5 bases). The CDR3 has 15 amino acids. Per germline, CDR1 SGHRS and CDR2 YFSETQ. The germline V and J ends were trimmed by 3 bases and 3 bases, with 13 bases remaining between them. CDR3 residues: CASSWTFGDYNEQFF. Written as DNA, the CDR3 is TGCGCCAGCAGCTGGACTTTTGGAGACTACAATGAGCAGTTCTTC.

This clonotype was observed many times. The chain is built from TRBV11-1 and TRBJ2-7; D is ambiguous. V shed 1 base and J shed 3 bases, with 7 bases lying between them. CDR1 is SGHAT and CDR2 is FQDESV in the germline V gene (reference sequence). This CDR3 spans 13 amino acids. This chain's CDR3 is CASSLVRNYEQYF. CDR3 in DNA: TGTGCCAGCAGCTTAGTAAGGAACTACGAGCAGTACTTC.

In this sample, this clonotype turned up many times. The CDR3 sequence: CASSPLGERVQETQYF. CDR3 DNA sequence: TGTGCCAGCAGTCCCCTCGGTGAGAGGGTCCAAGAGACCCAGTACTTC. V gene TRBV6-1 combines with J gene TRBJ2-5, with D tentatively TRBD2 (5 bases). The CDR3 sequence is 16 residues long. V lost 5 bases and J lost 1, with 17 bases in between. The V gene's germline CDR1 is MNHNS and CDR2 SASEGT.

There are many counts of this clonotype. The rearrangement links TRBV5-1 to TRBJ1-1; possible D gene TRBD1, 6 bases. The length of the CDR3 is 15 residues. The germline V gene encodes CDR1 SGHRS and CDR2 YFSETQ. V gave up 5 bases and J gave up 7 bases, with 21 bases separating them. CDR3: CASRILTGSNFEAFF. CDR3 coding DNA: TGCGCCAGCAGGATACTAACAGGGAGTAACTTTGAAGCTTTCTTT.

This clonotype was counted many times. The chain uses TRBV20-1 and TRBJ2-3, with 13 bases matching TRBD2. Germline V lookup: CDR1 DFQATT, CDR2 SNEGSKA (reference sequence). The CDR3 consists of 15 residues. V lost 6 bases, J lost 6 bases, and 9 bases stayed unmatched. The CDR3: CSASGTSGIWDTQYF. The CDR3 nucleotides are TGCAGTGCCTCCGGGACTAGCGGGATCTGGGATACGCAGTATTTT.